Included here is one T cell receptor (beta chain) sequence, with context. One end of the junction is discordant with germline, which a read error may explain. CDR1 is SGHNT, CDR2 YENEEA, per germline. This CDR3 has 13 amino acids. Per the original methods: Amplified reference gene primers provided the basis for estimating nucleated cell counts. Measured with immunoSEQ multiplex PCR; TCRdb has only the in-frame clones, and not every one. V and J calls and clone size are as listed in that table; D and trimming were resolved from the DNA. The sample consists of 250,000 to 300,000 clones, roughly four fifths of them appearing once. The entry originates in a study of blood T cell repertoires in COVID-19. Background on the study: Samples representing acute and convalescent COVID-19 were sourced from the United States, Italy and Spain.

Participants, about 18 to 90 years old, spanned more than 20 US areas. Clinical history as reported by participants underpinned cohort assignment. The V and J genes are TRBV11-3 and TRBJ2-5, with 11 nucleotides matching TRBD2. The specimen sequenced was PBMCs or T cells enriched from blood (not recorded which). The receptor was isolated from a middle-aged man who had been exposed to COVID-19. The CDR3 DNA reads as TGTGCCAGCAGCCTTGGGACTAGCGGCTTAGCAGACTTC. It encodes CASSLGTSGLADF.